The T cell receptor (beta chain) under discussion was sequenced for a study of brain T cells in children with intractable seizures. Indicated time point: blood from clinic visit 5 months post-surgery; TSC patient then seizure free. Before surgery, patients took at least one anti-epileptic drug. The CDR3 length is 13 residues. V was cut by 9 bases and J by 0 bases, with 8 bases left in between. Looked up from germline, CDR1 is KGHDR and CDR2 is SFDVKD. Clones were sequenced by immunoSEQ multiplex PCR, and TCRdb holds only the in-frame ones, with some missing. The sample includes around 340,000 clones, about 94% seen only once; the top ten take roughly 5.8%.

The material sequenced was peripheral blood, taken approximately 5 months after surgery. This clonotype was sampled from a boy younger than two with tuberous sclerosis and intractable seizures. The V call is TRBV24-1, the J call TRBJ1-5; D ambiguous. The chain's CDR3 is CATASYSNQPQHF. Here the CDR3 DNA reads TGTGCCACCGCAAGTTATAGCAATCAGCCCCAGCATTTT.